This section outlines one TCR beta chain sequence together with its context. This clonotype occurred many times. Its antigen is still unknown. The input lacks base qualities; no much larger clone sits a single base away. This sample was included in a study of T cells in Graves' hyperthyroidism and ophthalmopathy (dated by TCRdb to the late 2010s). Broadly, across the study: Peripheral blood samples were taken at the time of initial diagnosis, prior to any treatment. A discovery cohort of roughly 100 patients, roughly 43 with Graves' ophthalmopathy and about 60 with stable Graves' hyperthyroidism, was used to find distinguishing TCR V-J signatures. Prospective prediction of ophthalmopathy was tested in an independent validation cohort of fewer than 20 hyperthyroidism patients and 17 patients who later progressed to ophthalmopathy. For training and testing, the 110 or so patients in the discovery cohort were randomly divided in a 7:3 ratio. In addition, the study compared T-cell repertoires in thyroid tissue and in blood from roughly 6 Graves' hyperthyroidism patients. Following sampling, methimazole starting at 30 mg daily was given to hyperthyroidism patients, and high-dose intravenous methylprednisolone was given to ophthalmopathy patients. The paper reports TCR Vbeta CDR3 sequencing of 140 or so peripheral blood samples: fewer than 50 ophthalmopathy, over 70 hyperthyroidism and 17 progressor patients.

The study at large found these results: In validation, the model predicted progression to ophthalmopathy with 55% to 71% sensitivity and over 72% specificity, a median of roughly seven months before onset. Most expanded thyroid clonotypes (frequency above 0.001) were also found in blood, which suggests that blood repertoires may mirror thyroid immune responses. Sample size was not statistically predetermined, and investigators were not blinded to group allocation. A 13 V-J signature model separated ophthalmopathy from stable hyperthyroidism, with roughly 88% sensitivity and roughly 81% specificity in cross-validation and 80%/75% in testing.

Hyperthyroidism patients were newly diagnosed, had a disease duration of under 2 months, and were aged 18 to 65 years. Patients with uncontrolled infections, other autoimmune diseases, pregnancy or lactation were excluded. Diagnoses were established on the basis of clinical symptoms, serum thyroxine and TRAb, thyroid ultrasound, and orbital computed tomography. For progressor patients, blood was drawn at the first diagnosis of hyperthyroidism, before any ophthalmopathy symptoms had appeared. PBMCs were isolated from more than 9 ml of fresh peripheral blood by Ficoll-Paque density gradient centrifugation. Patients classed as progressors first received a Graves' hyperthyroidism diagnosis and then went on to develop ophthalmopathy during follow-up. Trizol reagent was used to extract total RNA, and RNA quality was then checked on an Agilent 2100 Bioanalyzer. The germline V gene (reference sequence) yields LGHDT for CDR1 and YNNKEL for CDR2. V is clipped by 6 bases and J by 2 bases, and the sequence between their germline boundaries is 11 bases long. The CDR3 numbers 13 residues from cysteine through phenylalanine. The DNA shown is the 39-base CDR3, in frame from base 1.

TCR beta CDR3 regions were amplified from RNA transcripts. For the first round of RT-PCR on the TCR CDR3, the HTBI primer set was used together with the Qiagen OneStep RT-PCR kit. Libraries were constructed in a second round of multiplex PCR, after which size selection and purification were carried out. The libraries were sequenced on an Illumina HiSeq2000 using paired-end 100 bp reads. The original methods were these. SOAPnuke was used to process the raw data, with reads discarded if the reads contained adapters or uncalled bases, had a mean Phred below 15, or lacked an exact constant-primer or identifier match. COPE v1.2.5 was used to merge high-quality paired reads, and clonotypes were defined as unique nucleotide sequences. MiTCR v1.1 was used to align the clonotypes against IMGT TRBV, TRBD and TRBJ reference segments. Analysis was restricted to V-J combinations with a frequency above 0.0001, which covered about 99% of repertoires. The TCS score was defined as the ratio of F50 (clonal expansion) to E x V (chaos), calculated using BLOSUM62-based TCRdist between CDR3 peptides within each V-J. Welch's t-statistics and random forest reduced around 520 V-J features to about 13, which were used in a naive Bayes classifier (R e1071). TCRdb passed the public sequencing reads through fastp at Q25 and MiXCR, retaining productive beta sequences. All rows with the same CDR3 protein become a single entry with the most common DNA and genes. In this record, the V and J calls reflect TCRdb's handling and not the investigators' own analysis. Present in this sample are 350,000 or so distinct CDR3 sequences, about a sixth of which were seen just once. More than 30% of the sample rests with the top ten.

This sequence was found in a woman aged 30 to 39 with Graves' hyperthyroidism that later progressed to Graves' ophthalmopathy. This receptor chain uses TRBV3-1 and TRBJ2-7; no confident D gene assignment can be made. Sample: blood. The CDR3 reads CASSVGWAYEQYF. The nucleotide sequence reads TGTGCCAGCAGTGTGGGTTGGGCCTACGAGCAGTACTTC.